The entry that follows covers one T cell receptor beta chain sequence. This clonotype was detected ten times or more. What this receptor recognizes is not known. No clone much larger than this one lies a single base away; base qualities are absent. CDR1 and CDR2 (SGDLS, YYNGEE) derive from the germline V gene. V is shortened by 3 bases, J by 7 bases, and the region joining them spans 9 bases. The CDR3 goes from the cysteine to the phenylalanine over 12 residues. Only the CDR3 part of the read is kept: 36 bases, read in frame from the first base. The instrument given in TCRdb is Illumina HiSeq 2500. TCR beta libraries were prepared by quantitative 5'-RACE with molecular barcodes. Regarding the original processing steps: A new computational method, built on a probabilistic model of VDJ rearrangement, was used to identify disease-linked TCR variants. TCRdb ran its own pipeline on the public reads, namely fastp trimming at Q25 and MiXCR clone calling, and kept in-frame beta chains. Each entry is one CDR3 protein sequence, shown with its most common DNA and genes. The V and J calls shown here were made by TCRdb, not taken from the authors' results. This sample has some 150,000 distinct CDR3 sequences in its table, and around 10% of those were observed once. The biggest ten clones account for 3.5% to 5% of the sample.

These data come from a study of CD8 T cells in ankylosing spondylitis (dated by TCRdb to about 2017). Background on the whole study: The study set out to find disease-linked TCR variants by profiling T cell receptor beta repertoires in ankylosing spondylitis patients and healthy donors. In total, the full study cohort was made up of over a hundred healthy donors and 20 to 25 ankylosing spondylitis patients. Peripheral blood was sampled, and synovial fluid was also collected from ankylosing spondylitis patients.

General conclusions and limits of the study: According to the report, matched synovial fluid samples from ankylosing spondylitis patients were significantly enriched for the disease-linked clones. In peripheral blood, the disease-linked clones were found at relatively low frequencies and had a CD8+ phenotype. Some of the motif variants had been reported before in the synovial fluid and blood of reactive arthritis patients, a finding that suggests common disease-initiation mechanisms. Blood from ankylosing spondylitis patients appeared to be characterized by a TCR beta motif made up of 8 or 9 highly homologous amino acid variants.

The source material was blood, either unsorted or a sorted T cell fraction (not recorded which). The chain links TRBV9 with TRBJ2-3; the D gene is possibly TRBD2, with 5 bases matching. The clonotype originates from a female donor with ankylosing spondylitis or in good health (not recorded which). The nucleotide sequence is TGTGCCAGCAGCGCCCGGGATTATACGCAGTATTTT. This sequence encodes CASSARDYTQYF.